The 21 T cell receptor beta chains presented below share a single source sample, sequenced in a study of T cells in Graves' hyperthyroidism and ophthalmopathy. Amplification of TCR beta CDR3 regions was performed using RNA transcripts as template. An initial round of RT-PCR targeting the TCR CDR3 relied on the HTBI primer set. TCRdb reanalysed the multiplex PCR reads using MiXCR and keeps one entry per CDR3 protein. The sample lists under 350,000 distinct CDR3 sequences, roughly 23% occurring once. Sequencing was performed on blood. The source is a woman aged 45 to 65 with Graves' hyperthyroidism.

This clonotype was observed many times. V is TRBV20-1 and J is TRBJ2-2, with 7 bases matching TRBD2. The CDR3 length is 16 residues. The V and J ends lost 1 base and 7 bases, in that order; junction bases with no gene match: 12. In germline, CDR1 is DFQATT, CDR2 SNEGSKA (reference sequence). CDR3 sequence: CSARGLRDYLSGELFF. The CDR3 bases are TGCAGTGCTAGAGGGCTTCGGGACTATTTAAGCGGGGAGCTGTTTTTT.

V usage is TRBV5-1 and J usage is TRBJ1-2; D is unresolved. The CDR3 consists of 14 residues. V lost 1 base and J 4 bases, leaving 11 bases between the germline ends. Germline CDR1 and CDR2: SGHRS and YFSETQ. CDR3 DNA sequence: TGCGCCAGCAGCTTGTTGGAATTGAGCTATGGCTACACCTTC. Amino acids: CASSLLELSYGYTF.

This clonotype occurred many times. For the CDR3, the DNA is TGTGCCAGCAGTTCTCAACAGGCCCAGTACTTC. As protein: CASSSQQAQYF. This chain uses TRBV28 with TRBJ2-5; D may be TRBD1 (5 bases). This CDR3 is built from 11 residues. Germline loops: CDR1 MDHEN, CDR2 SYDVKM. V was cut by 4 bases and J by 9 bases, with 9 bases left in between.

This clonotype was found many times. V and J are TRBV6-1 and TRBJ2-7, with a tentative D call TRBD2 (6 bases). Germline CDR1 MNHNS, CDR2 SASEGT. The CDR3 extends over 14 amino acids. V lost 2 bases and J lost 4, with 12 bases in between. CDR3 amino acids: CASSEPGRRYEQYF. In DNA, the CDR3 is TGTGCCAGCAGTGAACCAGGGAGGCGATACGAGCAGTACTTC.

This clonotype was picked up many times. This chain uses TRBV6-1 with TRBJ2-7; 7 bases fit TRBD1. The V gene end was trimmed by 5 bases and the J gene end by 0 bases; junction bases not matched to a gene: 7. The CDR3 spans 15 residues. Germline V gives CDR1 MNHNS, CDR2 SASEGT. The CDR3 DNA reads TGTGCCAGCAGTAACCGGGACAGCAGCTCCTACGAGCAGTACTTC. Amino acids: CASSNRDSSSYEQYF.

This clonotype was seen many times. The CDR3 loop is CASSPSGGGSTEAFF. The CDR3 nucleotides read TGCGCCAGCAGCCCTTCCGGAGGGGGCAGTACTGAAGCTTTCTTT. The rearrangement uses TRBV5-1 and TRBJ1-1; 7 nucleotides agree with TRBD1. The germline V gene encodes CDR1 SGHRS and CDR2 YFSETQ. The CDR3 sequence is 15 residues long. Trimming took 4 bases from V and 5 from J; bases not matched to a gene: 11. The whole variable domain, filled in from reference TRBV5-1 and TRBJ1-1, reads KAGVTQTPRYLIKTRGQQVTLSCSPISGHRSVSWYQQTPGQGLQFLFEYFSETQRNKGNFPGRFSGRQFSNSRSEMNVSTLELGDSALYLCASSPSGGGSTEAFFGQGTRLTVV.

This clonotype was found a few times. The chain uses TRBV19 and TRBJ2-2; 9 bases match TRBD1. Germline V gives CDR1 LNHDA, CDR2 SQIVND (reference sequence). This CDR3 has 16 residues. V was clipped by 5 bases and J by 6 bases; unmatched bases: 10. In nucleotides, the CDR3 is TGTGCCAGTAGTCCATCGTCGGGACAGGGCCCCGGGGAGCTGTTTTTT. It translates to CASSPSSGQGPGELFF.

Comments on this clonotype: Just one base apart from a much larger clone, this may be a read error. The genes are TRBV30 and TRBJ2-2; D not certain. Germline V gene data show CDR1 as GTSNPN and CDR2 as SVGIG (reference sequence). The ends were cut back, 8 bases at V and 1 base at J, with 14 bases in the middle. CDR3 length: 14 amino acids. The CDR3 region is CAVGPQVNTGELFF. The CDR3 DNA sequence: TGTGCCGTTGGTCCGCAAGTGAACACCGGGGAGCTGTTTTTT.

V is TRBV7-9 and J is TRBJ1-2; the D is unclear. Germline CDR1 and CDR2: SEHNR and FQNEAQ (reference sequence). The CDR3 spans 13 residues. The V gene lost 5 bases and the J gene lost 6 bases, with 13 bases spanning the gap. CDR3 sequence: CASSDRIGNGYTF. CDR3 bases: TGTGCCAGCAGCGATAGAATTGGGAATGGCTACACCTTC.

Many counts were recorded for this clonotype. The CDR3 DNA reads as TGCGCCAGCAGCCCCAGCGGGATATACAATGAGCAGTTCTTC. Translating it yields CASSPSGIYNEQFF. V usage is TRBV5-1 and J usage is TRBJ2-1; 7 bases are a match to TRBD2. This CDR3 is 14 amino acids long. CDR1 is SGHRS, CDR2 YFSETQ, per germline. J lost 4 bases, V lost 4 bases, and 5 bases had no gene match.

This clonotype was recorded a few times. The CDR3 nucleotides read TGTGCCAGCAGCGTAGCCCCTGTTGGCAGCTACACCGGGGAGCTGTTTTTT. It specifies CASSVAPVGSYTGELFF. The chain has TRBV9 and TRBJ2-2; D gene unclear. CDR3 length equals 17 residues. Between the trimmed V and J ends, which lost 0 bases and 3 bases, there was a span of 15 bases. From germline, CDR1 is SGDLS and CDR2 YYNGEE.

The genes are TRBV12-3 or TRBV12-4 and TRBJ2-5; 9 positions match TRBD1. V shed 6 bases, J shed 2 bases, and the junction held 7 bases outside the gene matches. There are 15 residues in the CDR3. CDR3 loop: CASSSTGGRQETQYF. Written as DNA, the CDR3 is TGTGCCAGCAGCTCCACAGGGGGCCGGCAAGAGACCCAGTACTTC.

This clonotype showed up many times. The gene calls are TRBV6-2 or TRBV6-3 and TRBJ2-5; D call uncertain. The germline V gene encodes CDR1 MNHEY and CDR2 SVGEGT. The CDR3 contains 15 residues. Trimming took 0 bases from V and 3 from J, leaving 11 bases between them. The CDR3 loop is CASSYSTNREETQYF. CDR3 coding DNA: TGTGCCAGCAGTTACTCGACGAACAGAGAAGAGACCCAGTACTTC.

The J gene is TRBJ2-2, the V gene TRBV20-1; 12 nucleotides match TRBD2. Per germline, CDR1 DFQATT and CDR2 SNEGSKA (reference sequence). The length of the CDR3 is 16 residues. V was pared by 3 bases and J by 3 bases, with 5 bases of the junction left unmatched. The CDR3 coding sequence is TGCAGTGCTAGCCCACTAGCGGGGGGATACACCGGGGAGCTGTTTTTT. Amino acid sequence: CSASPLAGGYTGELFF.

This clonotype has only a few counts. V and J are TRBV19 and TRBJ2-3; D call uncertain. The CDR3 totals 14 residues. Trimming cost V 9 bases and J 3 bases, with 16 bases left between them. From germline, CDR1 is LNHDA and CDR2 SQIVND (reference sequence). In DNA, the CDR3 is TGTGCCAGCGCCTCCGACGGGCGGACAGATACGCAGTATTTT. This sequence encodes CASASDGRTDTQYF. Together with reference TRBV19 and TRBJ2-3, the CDR3 gives the full variable domain: DGGITQSPKYLFRKEGQNVTLSCEQNLNHDAMYWYRQDPGQGLRLIYYSQIVNDFQKGDIAEGYSVSREKKESFPLTVTSAQKNPTAFYLCASASDGRTDTQYFGPGTRLTVL.

This clonotype was seen at least ten times. The CDR3 DNA sequence: TGTGCCAGCAGTTTTCAGGGGGCAATTCGTGAAGCTTTCTTT. This translates into CASSFQGAIREAFF. The rearrangement links TRBV12-3 or TRBV12-4 to TRBJ1-1; 8 nucleotides agree with TRBD1. J was trimmed by 7 bases and V by 3 bases; bases with no gene match: 7. The CDR3 totals 14 residues.

This clonotype was detected many times. This rearrangement joins TRBV11-3 to TRBJ1-5; the match to TRBD1 covers 7 bases. Trimming removed 3 bases from V and 0 bases from J; junction bases left unmatched: 8. From germline, CDR1 is SGHNT and CDR2 YENEEA. The CDR3 extends over 17 amino acids. CDR3 nucleotide sequence: TGTGCCAGCAGCTTTTGGGACAGCTCATGTAGCAATCAGCCCCAGCATTTT. It specifies CASSFWDSSCSNQPQHF. Complete variable domain (other parts from reference TRBV11-3 and TRBJ1-5): EAGVVQSPRYKIIEKKQPVAFWCNPISGHNTLYWYLQNLGQGPELLIRYENEEAVDDSQLPKDRFSAERLKGVDSTLKIQPAELGDSAVYLCASSFWDSSCSNQPQHFGDGTRLSIL.

This clonotype was found many times. The chain carries TRBV30 and TRBJ1-5, with TRBD1 matching over 8 bases. The germline gives CDR1 GTSNPN, CDR2 SVGIG (reference sequence). CDR3 length: 16 residues. With 1 base clipped from V and 4 bases from J, the junction kept 9 bases outside the gene matches. The CDR3 DNA sequence: TGTGCCTGGAGTGCCATAGACAGGGGAGGGAATCAGCCCCAGCATTTT. Translation gives CAWSAIDRGGNQPQHF.

This clonotype was seen once. The chain combines TRBV28 with TRBJ1-5; 12 bases are shared with TRBD1. CDR3 size: 15 residues. V lost 6 bases to trimming and J lost 4 bases; unmatched junction nucleotides: 4. CDR1 and CDR2 (germline): MDHEN, SYDVKM. CDR3 nucleotide sequence: TGTGCCAGCAGCGCGGGACAGGGGGCAAATCAGCCCCAGCATTTT. Translation gives CASSAGQGANQPQHF. The entire variable domain, with the rest obtained from reference TRBV28 and TRBJ1-5, is as follows: DVKVTQSSRYLVKRTGEKVFLECVQDMDHENMFWYRQDPGLGLRLIYFSYDVKMKEKGDIPEGYSVSREKKERFSLILESASTNQTSMYLCASSAGQGANQPQHFGDGTRLSIL.

This clonotype was seen repeatedly, ten times or more. The gene calls are TRBV27 and TRBJ1-2, with 8 bases fitting TRBD1. V trimming: 2 bases; J trimming: 4 bases; junction bases outside the gene matches: 3. This CDR3 spans 14 amino acids. Per the germline V gene, CDR1 is MNHEY and CDR2 is SMNVEV (reference sequence). The CDR3 sequence: CASSLTGGLYGYTF. CDR3 in DNA: TGTGCCAGCAGTTTAACAGGGGGACTCTATGGCTACACCTTC.

At least ten counts were recorded for this clonotype. The gene calls are TRBV20-1 and TRBJ2-3, with a tentative D call TRBD1 (5 bases). This CDR3 has 14 amino acids. V was clipped by 2 bases and J by 5 bases, with 14 bases between them. Germline V CDR1 and CDR2: DFQATT, SNEGSKA (reference sequence). CDR3 in amino acids: CSARRVGVVDTQYF. As DNA, the CDR3 is TGCAGTGCTAGACGTGTAGGGGTGGTAGATACGCAGTATTTT.